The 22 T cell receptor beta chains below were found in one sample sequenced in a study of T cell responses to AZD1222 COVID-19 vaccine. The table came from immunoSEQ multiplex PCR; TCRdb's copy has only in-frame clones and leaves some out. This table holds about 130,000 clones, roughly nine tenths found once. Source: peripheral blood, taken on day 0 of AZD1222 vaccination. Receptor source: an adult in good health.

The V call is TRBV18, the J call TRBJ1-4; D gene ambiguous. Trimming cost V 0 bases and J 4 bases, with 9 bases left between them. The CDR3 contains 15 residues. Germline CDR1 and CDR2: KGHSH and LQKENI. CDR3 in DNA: TGTGCCAGCTCACCACCGGGCAGAATTAATGAAAAACTGTTTTTT. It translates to CASSPPGRINEKLFF.

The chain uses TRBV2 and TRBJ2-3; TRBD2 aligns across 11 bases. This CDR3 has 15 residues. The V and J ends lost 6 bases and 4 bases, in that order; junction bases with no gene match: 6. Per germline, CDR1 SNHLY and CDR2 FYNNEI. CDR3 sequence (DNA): TGTGCCAGCAGAGAGACTAGCGGGGTTGCAGATACGCAGTATTTT. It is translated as CASRETSGVADTQYF.

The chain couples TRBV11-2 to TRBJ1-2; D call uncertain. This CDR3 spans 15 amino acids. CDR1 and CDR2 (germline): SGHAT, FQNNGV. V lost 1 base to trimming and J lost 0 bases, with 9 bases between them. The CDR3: CASSLGTAANYGYTF. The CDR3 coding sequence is TGTGCCAGCAGCTTAGGGACGGCAGCTAACTATGGCTACACCTTC.

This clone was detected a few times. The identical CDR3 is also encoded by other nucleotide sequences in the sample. The CDR3 DNA is TGTGCCAGTAGTATTGGAGAGAACACTGAAGCTTTCTTT. Protein product: CASSIGENTEAFF. V gene TRBV19 combines with J gene TRBJ1-1, with no clear D. The V end lost 3 bases, the J end lost 1 base, and 6 bases lay between the germline ends. The CDR3 is made up of 13 amino acids. Per germline, CDR1 LNHDA and CDR2 SQIVND (reference sequence).

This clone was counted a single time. The DNA for the CDR3 is TGCGCCAGCAGTTACCGGGGACTAGCGGGGGGGCGCCCAGATACGCAGTATTTT. Translation gives CASSYRGLAGGRPDTQYF. The chain combines TRBV5-1 with TRBJ2-3, with 16 bases aligning to TRBD2. The V gene end was trimmed by 5 bases and the J gene end by 4 bases; junction bases not matched to a gene: 10. From germline, CDR1 is SGHRS and CDR2 YFSETQ. CDR3 size: 18 residues.

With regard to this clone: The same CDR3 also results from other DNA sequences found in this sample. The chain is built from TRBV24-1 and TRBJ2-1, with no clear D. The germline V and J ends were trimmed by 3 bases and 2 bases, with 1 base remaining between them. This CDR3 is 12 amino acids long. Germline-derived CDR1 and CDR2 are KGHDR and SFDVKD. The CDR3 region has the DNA TGTGCCACCAGTGATCCCTACAATGAGCAGTTCTTC. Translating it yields CATSDPYNEQFF.

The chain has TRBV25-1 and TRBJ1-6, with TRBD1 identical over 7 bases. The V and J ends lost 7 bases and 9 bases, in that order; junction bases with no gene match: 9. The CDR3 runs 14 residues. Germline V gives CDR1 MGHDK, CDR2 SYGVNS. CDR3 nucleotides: TGTGCCAGCAACCGACAGGGCGAAATTTCACCCCTCCACTTT. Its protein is CASNRQGEISPLHF.

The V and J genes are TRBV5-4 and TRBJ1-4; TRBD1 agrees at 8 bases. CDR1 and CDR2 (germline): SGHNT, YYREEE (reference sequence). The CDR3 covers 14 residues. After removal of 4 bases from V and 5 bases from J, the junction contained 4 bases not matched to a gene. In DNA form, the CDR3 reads TGTGCCAGCAGCCCGGACAGGGTAAATGAAAAACTGTTTTTT. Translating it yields CASSPDRVNEKLFF.

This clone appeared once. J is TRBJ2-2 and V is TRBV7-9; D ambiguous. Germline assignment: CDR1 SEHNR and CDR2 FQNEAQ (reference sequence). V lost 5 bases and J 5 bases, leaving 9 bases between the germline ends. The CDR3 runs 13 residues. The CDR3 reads CASSQKLTGELFF. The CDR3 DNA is TGTGCCAGCAGCCAGAAGTTAACCGGGGAGCTGTTTTTT. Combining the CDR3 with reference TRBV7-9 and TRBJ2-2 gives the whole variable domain DTGVSQNPRHKITKRGQNVTFRCDPISEHNRLYWYRQTLGQGPEFLTYFQNEAQLEKSRLLSDRFSAERPKGSFSTLEIQRTEQGDSAMYLCASSQKLTGELFFGEGSRLTVL.

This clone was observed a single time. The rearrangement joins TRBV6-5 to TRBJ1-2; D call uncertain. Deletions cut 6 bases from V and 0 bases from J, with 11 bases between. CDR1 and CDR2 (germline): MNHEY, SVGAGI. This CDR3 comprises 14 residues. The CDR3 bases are TGTGCCAGCAGCCCCGATTTTGCTAACTATGGCTACACCTTC. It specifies CASSPDFANYGYTF.

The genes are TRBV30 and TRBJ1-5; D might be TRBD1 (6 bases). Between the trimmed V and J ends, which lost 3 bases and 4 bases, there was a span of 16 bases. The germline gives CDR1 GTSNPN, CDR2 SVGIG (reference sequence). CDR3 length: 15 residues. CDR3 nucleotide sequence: TGTGCCTGGAGCGCTTGGACAGACCCGAATCAGCCCCAGCATTTT. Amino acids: CAWSAWTDPNQPQHF.

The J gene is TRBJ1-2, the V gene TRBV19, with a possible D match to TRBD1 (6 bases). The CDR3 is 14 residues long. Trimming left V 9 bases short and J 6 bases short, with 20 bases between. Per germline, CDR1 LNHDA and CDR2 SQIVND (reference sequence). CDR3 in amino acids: CASLTPGGANGYTF. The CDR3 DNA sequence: TGTGCCAGCCTAACACCGGGGGGGGCAAATGGCTACACCTTC.

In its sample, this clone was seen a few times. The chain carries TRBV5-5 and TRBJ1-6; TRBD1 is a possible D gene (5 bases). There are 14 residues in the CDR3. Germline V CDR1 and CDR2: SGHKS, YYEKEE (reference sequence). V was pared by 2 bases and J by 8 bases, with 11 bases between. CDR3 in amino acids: CASSFGQGDSPLHF. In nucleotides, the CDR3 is TGTGCCAGCAGCTTCGGCCAGGGAGATTCACCCCTCCACTTT.

In nucleotides, the CDR3 is TGTGCCAGCAGTACTTCCTACGAGCAGTACTTC. Translating it yields CASSTSYEQYF. The chain combines TRBV27 with TRBJ2-7; D not resolved. With 5 bases removed from V and 1 base from J, the gap between germline ends came to 3 bases. The germline V gene has CDR1 MNHEY and CDR2 SMNVEV (reference sequence). There are 11 residues in the CDR3.

CDR3 amino acids: CASSQKFGGTNYGYTF. The CDR3 nucleotides read TGCGCCAGCAGCCAGAAGTTTGGGGGAACTAACTATGGCTACACCTTC. The V gene is TRBV4-3, the J gene TRBJ1-2; weak D call: TRBD1 (5 bases). Germline V lookup: CDR1 LGHNA, CDR2 YSLEER. This CDR3 has 16 amino acids. Trimming stripped 3 bases from V and 0 bases from J, with 14 bases between.

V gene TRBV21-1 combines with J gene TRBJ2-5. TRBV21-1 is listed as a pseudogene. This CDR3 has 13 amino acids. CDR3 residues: CASSKAAGETQYF. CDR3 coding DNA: TGTGCCAGCAGCAAAGCGGCCGGAGAGACCCAGTACTTC.

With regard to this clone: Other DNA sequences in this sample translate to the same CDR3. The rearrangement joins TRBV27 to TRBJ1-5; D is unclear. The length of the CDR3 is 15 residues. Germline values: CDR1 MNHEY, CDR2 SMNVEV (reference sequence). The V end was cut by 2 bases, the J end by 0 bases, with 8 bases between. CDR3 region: CASSLGRNSNQPQHF. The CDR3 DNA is TGTGCCAGCAGTTTAGGACGTAATAGCAATCAGCCCCAGCATTTT.

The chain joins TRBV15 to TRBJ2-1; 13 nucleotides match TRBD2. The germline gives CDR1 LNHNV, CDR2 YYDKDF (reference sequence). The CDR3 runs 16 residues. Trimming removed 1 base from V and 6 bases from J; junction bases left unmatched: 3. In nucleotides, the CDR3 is TGTGCCACCAGCAGAGGGGGGACTAGCGGGACCAATGAGCAGTTCTTC. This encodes CATSRGGTSGTNEQFF.

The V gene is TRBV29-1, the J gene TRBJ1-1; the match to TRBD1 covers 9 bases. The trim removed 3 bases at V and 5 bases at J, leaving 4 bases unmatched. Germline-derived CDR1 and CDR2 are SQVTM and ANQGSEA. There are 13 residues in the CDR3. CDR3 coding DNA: TGCAGCGTTGAGGACAGGGGAGGGACTGAAGCTTTCTTT. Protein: CSVEDRGGTEAFF.

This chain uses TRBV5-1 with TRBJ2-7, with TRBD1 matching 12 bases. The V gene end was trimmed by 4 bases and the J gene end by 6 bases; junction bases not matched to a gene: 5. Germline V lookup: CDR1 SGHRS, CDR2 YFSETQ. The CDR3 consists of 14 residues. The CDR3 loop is CASSTGTGGLEQYF. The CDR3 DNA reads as TGCGCCAGCAGCACCGGGACAGGGGGCCTCGAGCAGTACTTC.

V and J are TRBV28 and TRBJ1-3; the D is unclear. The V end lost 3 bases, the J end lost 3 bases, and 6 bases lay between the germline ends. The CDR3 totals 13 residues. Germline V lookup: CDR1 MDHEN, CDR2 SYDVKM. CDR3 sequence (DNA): TGTGCCAGCAGTTTCATAGTTGGAAACACCATATATTTT. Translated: CASSFIVGNTIYF. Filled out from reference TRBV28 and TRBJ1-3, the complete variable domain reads DVKVTQSSRYLVKRTGEKVFLECVQDMDHENMFWYRQDPGLGLRLIYFSYDVKMKEKGDIPEGYSVSREKKERFSLILESASTNQTSMYLCASSFIVGNTIYFGEGSWLTVV.

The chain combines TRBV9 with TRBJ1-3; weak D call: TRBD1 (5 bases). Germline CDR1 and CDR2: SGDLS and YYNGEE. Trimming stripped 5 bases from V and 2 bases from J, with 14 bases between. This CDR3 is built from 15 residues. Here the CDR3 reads CASSVGQGPGNTIYF. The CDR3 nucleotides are TGTGCCAGCAGTGTTGGCCAGGGTCCTGGAAACACCATATATTTT.